Listed here is a single TCR beta chain. Its matching antigen is unknown. The CDR3 spans 15 residues. The V and J ends lost 2 bases and 1 base respectively, with 9 bases between them. This record comes from a study of radiotherapy plus CTLA-4 blockade in lung cancer. Background on the study: Around 18% of enrolled patients responded objectively, and 31% had disease control.

Assay: immunoSEQ multiplex PCR; the TCRdb copy retains only in-frame clones and omits some. This table holds about 84,000 clones, 72% found once. Study results and caveats: Per reports, early blood T cell clone dynamics, plus interferon-beta, forecast response most strongly. TCR clones originating in tumors grew in number in blood after radiotherapy plus ipilimumab.

The study gave focal radiation plus ipilimumab CTLA-4 blockade to patients with chemo-refractory metastatic non-small-cell lung cancer. V is TRBV6-7 and J is TRBJ1-5; D is ambiguous. TRBV6-7 is filed as an ORF, its function uncertain. This sample comprised peripheral blood, obtained from a patient treated with radiotherapy plus ipilimumab. This receptor was taken from a human donor with non-small cell lung cancer that progressed on radiotherapy plus ipilimumab. The CDR3 nucleotides read TGTGCCAGCAGTTACCCGAGACAAAGCAATCAGCCCCAGCATTTT. Its protein product is CASSYPRQSNQPQHF.